These T cell receptor beta chains were read from a single sample in a study of blood T cell repertoires in COVID-19. Assay: immunoSEQ multiplex PCR; the TCRdb copy retains only in-frame clones and omits some. The table shows approximately 160,000 clones, with about 86% occurring only once. The specimen sequenced was peripheral blood. The receptors derive from a man aged 50 or older with active or convalescent COVID-19. The CDR3 runs from the conserved cysteine through the conserved F or W. D genes are given only for firm matches. Not all rows give a size; the values are once, few, many and, for expanded clones, a class.

D gene	V gene	J gene	clone size	CDR3 DNA	CDR3 protein
TRBD2	TRBV4-3	TRBJ2-3	NA	TGCGCCAGCAGCCAAGAAAAGCGGGGGGGAGCAGATACGCAGTATTTT	CASSQEKRGGADTQYF
NA	TRBV23-1	TRBJ1-4	NA	TGCGCCAGCAGTCCCGAAGGTACAGGTTACACCGATGAAAAACTGTTTTTT	CASSPEGTGYTDEKLFF
NA	TRBV19	TRBJ2-2	few	TGTGCCAGTACCGATGGAGGGCCAGGTGGGGAGCTGTTTTTT	CASTDGGPGGELFF
NA	TRBV3-1/TRBV3-2	TRBJ1-5	NA	TGTGCCAGCAGCCAAGATCTCGAACAGGGTAAATTCGAGCCCCAGCATTTT	CASSQDLEQGKFEPQHF
TRBD1	TRBV3-1/TRBV3-2	TRBJ1-1	NA	TGTGCCAGCAGCTCCTCGACAGGGTTTGAAGCTTTCTTT	CASSSSTGFEAFF
TRBD2	TRBV4-3	TRBJ2-4	once	TGCGCCAGCAGCCATTATGGGGGAGGGTTGGGCAAAAACATTCAGTACTTC	CASSHYGGGLGKNIQYF
TRBD1	TRBV27	TRBJ2-7	once	TGTGCCAGCGGCCAAGCCGGGACAGGTCATACCTACGAGCAGTACTTC	CASGQAGTGHTYEQYF
NA	TRBV7-3	TRBJ1-1	NA	TGTGCCAGCAGCTTAGCGGCTCAGATGGGTAACACTGAAGCTTTCTTT	CASSLAAQMGNTEAFF
NA	TRBV5-1	TRBJ2-2	NA	TGCGCCAGTAAGGCGGGGACAGTAAACACCGGGGAGCTGTTTTTT	CASKAGTVNTGELFF
TRBD2	TRBV28	TRBJ2-7	NA	TGTGCCAGCAGTACCTCAGCGGGACCCTACGAGCAGTACTTC	CASSTSAGPYEQYF
NA	TRBV5-6	TRBJ2-1	NA	TGTGCCAGCAGCTGGAGGTCTTACAATGAGCAGTTCTTC	CASSWRSYNEQFF
NA	TRBV6-5	TRBJ1-1	few	TGTGCCAGCAGATCGCTGGCGGGGATGAACACTGAAGCTTTCTTT	CASRSLAGMNTEAFF
NA	TRBV19	TRBJ1-5	NA	TGTGCCAGTAGTATAAAGGGGGGCAATCAGCCCCAGCATTTT	CASSIKGGNQPQHF
NA	TRBV29-1	TRBJ1-2	few	TGCAGCGTTGGTCCCAGGCAATCTAACTATGGCTACACCTTC	CSVGPRQSNYGYTF
TRBD1	TRBV19	TRBJ2-7	NA	TGTGCCAGTAGTATAGATCTTCCGACAGGGGTCCAATACGAGCAGTACTTC	CASSIDLPTGVQYEQYF
NA	TRBV7-9	TRBJ1-1	few	TGTGCCAGCAGCCCCGGTTCTGAAGCTTTCTTT	CASSPGSEAFF
NA	TRBV28	TRBJ2-4	NA	TGTGCCAGCAGTCCGGCCGGGTTAGGTCGCGGCATTCAGTACTTC	CASSPAGLGRGIQYF
NA	TRBV3-1/TRBV3-2	TRBJ1-2	NA	TGTGCCAGCAGCCAAGAGGGACAAGGGGTGATTAATGGCTACACCTTC	CASSQEGQGVINGYTF
NA	TRBV19	TRBJ1-2	NA	TGTGCCAGTAGTCCGGTGGACAGAGGCTACACCTTC	CASSPVDRGYTF
NA	TRBV5-1	TRBJ1-2	once	TGCGCCAGCAGTGAAACTCCGACAGCTTTCCATGGCTACACCTTC	CASSETPTAFHGYTF
TRBD1	TRBV5-4	TRBJ1-6	NA	TGTGCCAGCAGCCCGGAGACAGGGAGCTCCTATAATTCACCCCTCCACTTT	CASSPETGSSYNSPLHF
NA	TRBV24-1	TRBJ1-2	NA	TGTGCCACCAGTGATTTAGGCGGCTATGGCTACACCTTC	CATSDLGGYGYTF
NA	TRBV4-3	TRBJ1-3	NA	TGCGCCAGCAGCCAAGATTTGGCAGGTACCCGAGCTGGAAACACCATATATTTT	CASSQDLAGTRAGNTIYF
NA	TRBV29-1	TRBJ1-1	few	TGCAGCGCAGAGACAGGAATGAACACTGAAGCTTTCTTT	CSAETGMNTEAFF
TRBD1	TRBV19	TRBJ1-2	NA	TGTGCCAGTAGTATCGGGACAGGGCAACTAAACTATGGCTACACCTTC	CASSIGTGQLNYGYTF
NA	TRBV2	TRBJ1-5	NA	TGTGCCAGCAATGGAGGACAGCGGGGTCAGCCCCAGCATTTT	CASNGGQRGQPQHF
TRBD2	TRBV19	TRBJ2-1	NA	TGTGCCAGTAGTAGTAGCCTCCCGACTAGCGGGAGGGTCAATGAGCAGTTCTTC	CASSSSLPTSGRVNEQFF
NA	TRBV7-2	TRBJ1-4	NA	TGTGCCAGCAGCAACACAGGTCCTAATGAAAAACTGTTTTTT	CASSNTGPNEKLFF
TRBD1	TRBV28	TRBJ1-6	NA	TGTGCCAGCAGTTTATCCGGACAGGGGGCAAACAATTCACCCCTCCACTTT	CASSLSGQGANNSPLHF
TRBD2	TRBV15	TRBJ2-2	NA	TGTGCCACCAGCAGAGATATAGCGGGGCGACTGGTCGGGGAGCTGTTTTTT	CATSRDIAGRLVGELFF
TRBD2	TRBV5-1	TRBJ2-2	NA	TGCGCCAGCAGCTCCACCTACAGCGGGGGGGCCTTTACCGGGGAGCTGTTTTTT	CASSSTYSGGAFTGELFF
TRBD2	TRBV6-5	TRBJ2-7	NA	TGTGCCAGCAGAAAAGAGACTAGCCTGAACGAGCAGTACTTC	CASRKETSLNEQYF
TRBD2	TRBV18	TRBJ2-2	NA	TGTGCCAGCTCACTAGGACTAGCGGGGTCCACCGGGGAGCTGTTTTTT	CASSLGLAGSTGELFF
NA	TRBV6-6	TRBJ2-2	NA	TGTGCCAGCAGTCCAGGGAAACCCGGGGAGCTGTTTTTT	CASSPGKPGELFF
TRBD2	TRBV18	TRBJ2-1	few	TGTGCCAGCTCCACTAGCGGGAGTCCCTACAATGAGCAGTTCTTC	CASSTSGSPYNEQFF